The 2 T cell receptor beta chains given below trace back to one sample, sequenced in a study of blood T cell repertoires in COVID-19. Using immunoSEQ multiplex PCR, the repertoire was profiled, and TCRdb retains in-frame clones only, with some absent. The sample lists 300,000 to 350,000 clones, 85% to 90% seen once, with over 8.5% in the top ten. Sequenced: PBMCs or T cells enriched from blood (not recorded which). The receptors originated from a woman in her 30s who had recovered from COVID-19.

CDR3 sequence reads: CASSLEGTGTSYEQYF. CDR3 nucleotide sequence: TGTGCCAGCAGCTTGGAAGGAACTGGGACATCCTACGAGCAGTACTTC. V is TRBV5-6 and J is TRBJ2-7; tentative D call: TRBD1 (6 bases). Germline CDR1 reads SGHDT; CDR2 reads YYEEEE. V lost 0 bases and J 1 base, leaving 14 bases between the germline ends. The CDR3 consists of 16 residues. Based on the CDR3 plus reference TRBV5-6 and TRBJ2-7, the full variable domain is DAGVTQSPTHLIKTRGQQVTLRCSPKSGHDTVSWYQQALGQGPQFIFQYYEEEERQRGNFPDRFSGHQFPNYSSELNVNALLLGDSALYLCASSLEGTGTSYEQYFGPGTRLTVT.

The chain has TRBV4-3 and TRBJ2-7; no reliable D call. Trimming left V 1 base short and J 5 bases short, with 9 bases between. Germline CDR1 LGHNA, CDR2 YSLEER. The CDR3 covers 13 residues. The CDR3 reads CASSQVPTDEQYF. As DNA, the CDR3 is TGCGCCAGCAGCCAAGTTCCCACTGACGAGCAGTACTTC.